This T cell receptor (beta chain) was obtained from a study of T cell repertoires in cytomegalovirus infection. Across the whole study: Recently identified HLA-C-restricted CMV epitopes and well-studied HLA-B-restricted CMV epitopes were used by the study. Public TCR beta signatures marked donors with CMV infection and the matching HLA. Study-wide findings and caveats: Based on cumulative public TCR beta family frequency, carriers of CMV plus the relevant HLA were identified. What dominated the ex vivo response were HLA-C-restricted CMV-specific TCR beta clonotypes.

This clonotype was recorded at least ten times. As yet, its antigen is unknown. The germline CDR1 and CDR2 sequences are SGHVS and FQNEAQ. J lost 4 bases, V lost 1 base, and 5 bases had no gene match. The CDR3 sequence is 15 residues long. TCRdb re-derived calls from the reads in MiXCR, one entry per CDR3 protein. The sample comprises hundreds of thousands of distinct CDR3 sequences, around a third of which are singletons, and over 10% rests with the top ten. The chain links TRBV7-8 to TRBJ2-5; 8 bases align to TRBD1. The source was cultured CD8+ T cells from PBMCs, collected from culture after CMV antigen stimulation. The receptor comes from a human donor in good health (CMV status not recorded). Some clones in this sample may be carry-over from other donors' samples. The CDR3 nucleotides read TGTGCCAGCAGCTTAGATCAGGGGGCAAGAGAGACCCAGTACTTC. Protein sequence: CASSLDQGARETQYF.